These 19 T cell receptor beta chains were sequenced from one sample in a study of blood T cell repertoires in COVID-19. Sequencing used immunoSEQ multiplex PCR; TCRdb keeps in-frame clones, though not all of them. The table records fewer than 250,000 clones, more than 75% of them present only once. The sample comprised peripheral blood. All receptors come from a man aged 55 to 70 with acute or convalescent COVID-19.

The chain carries TRBV29-1 and TRBJ1-3; TRBD1 matches 10 bases. The J segment lost 5 bases and the V segment lost 0 bases, leaving 7 bases of the junction unmatched. Per the germline V gene, CDR1 is SQVTM and CDR2 is ANQGSEA. This CDR3 spans 16 amino acids. The CDR3 region has the DNA TGCAGCGTTGAAGATGGGACAGGGGAAGGGAGAAACACCATATATTTT. Amino acids: CSVEDGTGEGRNTIYF.

This clone came up once. V is TRBV3-1 (or the pseudogene TRBV3-2) and J is TRBJ1-3; no definite D call. The germline CDR1 and CDR2 sequences are LGHDT and YNNKEL (reference sequence). V lost 0 bases, J lost 0 bases, and 15 bases lay in between. The CDR3 extends over 18 amino acids. The CDR3: CASSQDMSAGHSGNTIYF. CDR3 in DNA: TGTGCCAGCAGCCAAGATATGTCGGCAGGCCACTCTGGAAACACCATATATTTT.

V usage is TRBV5-4 and J usage is TRBJ2-5; the D gene is possibly TRBD1 (5 bases). Trimming stripped 4 bases from V and 4 bases from J, with 14 bases between. The CDR3 length is 14 residues. Germline assignment: CDR1 SGHNT and CDR2 YYREEE (reference sequence). CDR3 nucleotide sequence: TGTGCCAGCAGCCCCTATGGCAGGGCAGAGACCCAGTACTTC. Its translation is CASSPYGRAETQYF.

This CDR3 reads CASSWAGTPKREQYF. The CDR3 DNA is TGTGCCAGCAGCTGGGCCGGGACTCCAAAGCGGGAGCAGTACTTC. The V gene is TRBV7-8, the J gene TRBJ2-7; D may be TRBD2 (6 bases). Germline loops: CDR1 SGHVS, CDR2 FQNEAQ. The V and J ends lost 4 bases and 7 bases respectively, with 20 bases between them. The CDR3 has 15 amino acids.

This sequence joins TRBV9 and TRBJ2-4, with 9 bases identical to TRBD1. Trimming took 2 bases from V and 6 from J; bases not matched to a gene: 6. Per germline, CDR1 SGDLS and CDR2 YYNGEE. This CDR3 has 15 amino acids. The CDR3 DNA reads TGTGCCAGCAGCGTTTCACAGGGGGCAGGAAACATTCAGTACTTC. The encoded protein is CASSVSQGAGNIQYF. Based on the CDR3 plus reference TRBV9 and TRBJ2-4, the full variable domain is DSGVTQTPKHLITATGQRVTLRCSPRSGDLSVYWYQQSLDQGLQFLIQYYNGEERAKGNILERFSAQQFPDLHSELNLSSLELGDSALYFCASSVSQGAGNIQYFGAGTRLSVL.

This chain links TRBV25-1 with TRBJ2-2, with a weak D call TRBD1 (6 bases). CDR1 is MGHDK and CDR2 is SYGVNS in the germline V gene. This CDR3 comprises 17 residues. V lost 1 base and J 4 bases, leaving 16 bases between the germline ends. The CDR3 sequence: CASSEFQGPRLTGELFF. DNA for the CDR3: TGTGCCAGCAGTGAATTTCAGGGGCCTCGTCTCACCGGGGAGCTGTTTTTT. Filled out from reference TRBV25-1 and TRBJ2-2, the complete variable domain reads EADIYQTPRYLVIGTGKKITLECSQTMGHDKMYWYQQDPGMELHLIHYSYGVNSTEKGDLSSESTVSRIRTEHFPLTLESARPSHTSQYLCASSEFQGPRLTGELFFGEGSRLTVL.

This chain uses TRBV7-3 with TRBJ2-3; D gene unclear. This CDR3 has 14 residues. CDR1 SGHTA and CDR2 FQGTGA come from the germline V gene. Deletions cut 1 base from V and 4 bases from J, with 9 bases between. This chain's CDR3 is CASSLSAQSDTQYF. Here the CDR3 DNA reads TGTGCCAGCAGCTTAAGCGCCCAATCAGATACGCAGTATTTT.

CDR3 DNA sequence: TGTGCCAGCGCTCCGGGGGGGGCTCGCGATACGCAGTATTTT. It translates to CASAPGGARDTQYF. J is TRBJ2-3 and V is TRBV9; 8 bases fit TRBD2. After removal of 7 bases from V and 6 bases from J, the junction contained 10 bases not matched to a gene. Germline CDR1 is SGDLS and CDR2 is YYNGEE. The CDR3 spans 14 residues.

The chain combines TRBV3-1 (or the pseudogene TRBV3-2) with TRBJ2-2; weak D call: TRBD2 (6 bases). Trimming took off 4 bases at V and 6 bases at J, with 12 bases between the two ends. The CDR3 loop spans 14 amino acids. In germline, CDR1 is LGHDT, CDR2 YNNKEL (reference sequence). The CDR3 sequence: CASSRRSSAGELFF. CDR3 nucleotides: TGTGCCAGCAGCCGCCGCTCTAGCGCCGGGGAGCTGTTTTTT.

In DNA, the CDR3 is TGTGCCAGCAGCTTAGACAGCTCTGGAAACACCATATATTTT. Translating it yields CASSLDSSGNTIYF. This chain links TRBV7-2 with TRBJ1-3; D not resolved. Looked up from germline, CDR1 is SGHTA and CDR2 is FQGNSA. Trimming took off 1 base at V and 0 bases at J, with 4 bases between the two ends. CDR3 size: 14 residues. Drawing the rest from reference TRBV7-2 and TRBJ1-3, the complete variable domain is GAGVSQSPSNKVTEKGKDVELRCDPISGHTALYWYRQSLGQGLEFLIYFQGNSAPDKSGLPSDRFSAERTGGSVSTLTIQRTQQEDSAVYLCASSLDSSGNTIYFGEGSWLTVV.

This clone has a single count. This chain connects TRBV6-2 or TRBV6-3 to TRBJ1-3; D possibly corresponds to TRBD1 (5 bases). CDR1 MNHEY and CDR2 SVGEGT come from the germline V gene. This CDR3 contains 15 residues. The germline V and J ends were trimmed by 2 bases and 0 bases, with 8 bases remaining between them. The CDR3 is CASSYGAGSGNTIYF. CDR3 DNA sequence: TGTGCCAGCAGTTACGGGGCCGGCTCTGGAAACACCATATATTTT.

CDR3: CASSLTGIPNYGYTF. The CDR3 DNA reads TGTGCCAGCAGCCTGACAGGGATTCCTAACTATGGCTACACCTTC. The chain has TRBV11-1 and TRBJ1-2; 7 bases agree with TRBD1. With V trimmed by 5 bases and J by 0 bases, 6 bases remained unmatched. There are 15 residues in the CDR3. Germline CDR1 reads SGHAT; CDR2 reads FQDESV (reference sequence).

This chain links TRBV19 with TRBJ1-1; TRBD1 aligns across 11 bases. Germline CDR1 reads LNHDA; CDR2 reads SQIVND (reference sequence). The CDR3 sequence is 13 residues long. The ends lost 11 bases at V and 6 bases at J; junction bases unmatched: 8. CDR3 sequence reads: CAATGQGGSEAFF. In DNA form, the CDR3 reads TGTGCCGCAACGGGACAGGGGGGCTCTGAAGCTTTCTTT.

The table lists this clone with many counts. The chain is built from TRBV7-9 and TRBJ1-6; 7 bases line up with TRBD1. CDR1 SEHNR and CDR2 FQNEAQ come from the germline V gene (reference sequence). CDR3 length equals 16 residues. V shed 5 bases, J shed 9 bases, and the junction held 13 bases outside the gene matches. The CDR3: CASSHDPGTVISPLHF. CDR3 nucleotide sequence: TGTGCCAGCAGCCATGATCCCGGGACAGTAATTTCACCCCTCCACTTT.

This rearrangement joins TRBV5-1 to TRBJ1-3; a weak D match, TRBD1 (6 bases). The CDR3 extends over 14 amino acids. Germline assignment: CDR1 SGHRS and CDR2 YFSETQ. V was trimmed by 4 bases and J by 0 bases, leaving 8 bases between them. CDR3 in DNA: TGCGCCAGCAGCATAGGGGGCTCTGGAAACACCATATATTTT. Translation: CASSIGGSGNTIYF.

The rearrangement joins TRBV9 to TRBJ1-1; no clear D. Deletions cut 3 bases from V and 0 bases from J, with 15 bases between. Germline CDR1 is SGDLS and CDR2 is YYNGEE. The CDR3 runs to 16 residues. The CDR3 DNA reads TGTGCCAGCAGCGCTAGCCATGGGTATATGAACACTGAAGCTTTCTTT. It yields the protein CASSASHGYMNTEAFF.

The chain recombines TRBV5-1 with TRBJ2-5, with 10 nucleotides matching TRBD2. The germline V gene has CDR1 SGHRS and CDR2 YFSETQ. V lost 0 bases, J lost 1 base, and 9 bases stayed unmatched. The CDR3 is 18 residues long. CDR3 residues: CASSLGGLASASQETQYF. For the CDR3, the DNA is TGCGCCAGCAGCTTGGGGGGACTAGCGTCGGCCAGCCAAGAGACCCAGTACTTC.

The J gene is TRBJ2-1, the V gene TRBV12-5, with TRBD1 identical over 7 bases. This CDR3 comprises 14 residues. Trimming at V came to 3 bases and at J to 3 bases, leaving 2 bases not matched to a gene. Germline V gene sequence: CDR1 LGHNT, CDR2 FRNRAP. CDR3 sequence reads: CASGFGDSYNEQFF. DNA of the CDR3: TGTGCTAGTGGTTTTGGGGACAGCTACAATGAGCAGTTCTTC.

The CDR3 DNA is TGTGCCAGCAGCTTGGGTCAACAGGGTAGTGGCGTTGGGACTGAAGCTTTCTTT. Translated, it gives CASSLGQQGSGVGTEAFF. The rearrangement links TRBV7-6 to TRBJ1-1, with TRBD1 as a possible D gene (6 bases). The V end lost 3 bases, the J end lost 5 bases, and 25 bases lay between the germline ends. The CDR3 totals 18 residues. Germline CDR1 SGHVS, CDR2 FNYEAQ.